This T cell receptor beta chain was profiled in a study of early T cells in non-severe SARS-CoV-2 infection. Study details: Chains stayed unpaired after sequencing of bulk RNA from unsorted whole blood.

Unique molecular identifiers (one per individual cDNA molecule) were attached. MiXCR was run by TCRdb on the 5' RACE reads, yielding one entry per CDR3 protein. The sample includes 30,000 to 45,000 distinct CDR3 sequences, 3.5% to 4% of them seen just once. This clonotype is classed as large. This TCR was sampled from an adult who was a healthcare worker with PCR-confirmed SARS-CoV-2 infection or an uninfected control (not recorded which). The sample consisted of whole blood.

CDR3 in amino acids: CASSPFNLVREAPWYF. The CDR3 DNA follows: TGTGCCAGCAGCCCCTTTAATTTGGTCCGGGAGGCCCCGTGGTATTTT. The chain couples TRBV7-2 to TRBJ2-3; 7 bases match TRBD2. This CDR3 is 16 amino acids long. V dropped 5 bases and J dropped 14; count of bases not matched to a gene: 22. Per the germline V gene, CDR1 is SGHTA and CDR2 is FQGNSA.